This T cell receptor (beta chain) comes out of a study of control samples from healthy donors and cancer patients. Profiled with immunoSEQ multiplex PCR; TCRdb holds only in-frame clones, not every one. The table includes thousands of clones, about four fifths detected once. This sequence was found in a male donor with melanoma. The sequenced sample consisted of formalin-fixed, paraffin-embedded tissue.

The CDR3 DNA is TGTGCCAGCAGTCCGGAGCTAGCCGACGAGCAGTACTTC. Its translation: CASSPELADEQYF. The chain carries TRBV27 and TRBJ2-7, with D perhaps TRBD2 (5 bases). CDR1 and CDR2 (germline): MNHEY, SMNVEV (reference sequence). CDR3 size: 13 residues. V was cut by 5 bases and J by 5 bases, with 13 bases left in between.